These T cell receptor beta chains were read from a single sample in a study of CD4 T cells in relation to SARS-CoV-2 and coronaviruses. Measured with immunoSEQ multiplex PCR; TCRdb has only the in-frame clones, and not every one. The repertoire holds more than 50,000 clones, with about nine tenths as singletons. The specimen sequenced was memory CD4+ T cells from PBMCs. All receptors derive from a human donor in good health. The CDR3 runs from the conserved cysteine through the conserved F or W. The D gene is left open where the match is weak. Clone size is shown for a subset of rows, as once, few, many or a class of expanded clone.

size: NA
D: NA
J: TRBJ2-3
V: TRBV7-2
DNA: TGTGCCAGCAGCGCCCGATCGGGGACAAGACTCACAGATACGCAGTATTTT
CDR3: CASSARSGTRLTDTQYF

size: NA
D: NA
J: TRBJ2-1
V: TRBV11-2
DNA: TGTGCCAGCAGCTTAGAAGGGTCCTCCTACAATGAGCAGTTCTTC
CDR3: CASSLEGSSYNEQFF

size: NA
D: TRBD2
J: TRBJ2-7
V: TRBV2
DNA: TGTGCCAGCAGACGCGGCACAGGAGGACTAGCGGGCCGCACCTACGAGCAGTACTTC
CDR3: CASRRGTGGLAGRTYEQYF

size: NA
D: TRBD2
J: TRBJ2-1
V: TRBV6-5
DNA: TGTGCCAGCAGTCCCCAGGCGGGAGGTCAACATGAGCAGTTCTTC
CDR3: CASSPQAGGQHEQFF

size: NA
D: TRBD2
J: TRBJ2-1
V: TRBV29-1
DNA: TGCAGCGGGCTAGCGGGCTCCTACAATGAGCAGTTCTTC
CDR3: CSGLAGSYNEQFF

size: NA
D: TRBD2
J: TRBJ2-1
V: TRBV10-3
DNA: TGTGCCATCAGTCGGGCTAGCGGGTACAATGAGCAGTTCTTC
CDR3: CAISRASGYNEQFF

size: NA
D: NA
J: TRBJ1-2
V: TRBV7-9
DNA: TGTGCCAGCAGCTTAGATCCAGGGCGCAGCTATGGCTACACCTTC
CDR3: CASSLDPGRSYGYTF

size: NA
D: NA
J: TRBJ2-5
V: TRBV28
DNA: TGTGCCAGCAGTTTACCAGTACAAGAGACCCAGTACTTC
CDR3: CASSLPVQETQYF

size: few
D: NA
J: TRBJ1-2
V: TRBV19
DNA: TGTGCCAGTCAGAGGGACTATGGCTACACCTTC
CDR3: CASQRDYGYTF

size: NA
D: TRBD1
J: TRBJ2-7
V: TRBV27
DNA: TGTGCCAGCAGTCGAGGACAGGGATTTTCCTACGAGCAGTACTTC
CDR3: CASSRGQGFSYEQYF

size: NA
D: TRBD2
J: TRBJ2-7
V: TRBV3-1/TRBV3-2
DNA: TGTGCCAGCAGCCGAGGGCGAACTAGCGGGAGAGGTTACGAGCAGTACTTC
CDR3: CASSRGRTSGRGYEQYF

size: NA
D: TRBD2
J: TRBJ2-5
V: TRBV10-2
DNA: TGCGCCAGCAGACGGACTAGCGGGGTCCAAGAGACCCAGTACTTC
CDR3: CASRRTSGVQETQYF

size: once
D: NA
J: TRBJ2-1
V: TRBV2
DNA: TGTGCCAGCAACAGCGTAAGCCCCAGTGAGCAGTTCTTC
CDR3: CASNSVSPSEQFF

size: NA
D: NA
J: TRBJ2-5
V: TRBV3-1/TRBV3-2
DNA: TGTGCCAGCAGCCCTCTGGGGGGGACCCAGTACTTC
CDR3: CASSPLGGTQYF

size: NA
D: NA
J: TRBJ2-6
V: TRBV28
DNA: TGTGCCAGCAGTACAACGGGACTCCGCTCTGGGGCCAACGTCCTGACTTTC
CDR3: CASSTTGLRSGANVLTF

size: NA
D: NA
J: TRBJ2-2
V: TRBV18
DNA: TGTGCCAGCTCCATTTCCCTCCTTGCGAACACCGGGGAGCTGTTTTTT
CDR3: CASSISLLANTGELFF

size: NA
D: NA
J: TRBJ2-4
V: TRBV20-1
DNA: TGCAGTGCTAGTCTCGGGAAAACTGTGGGCAAAAACATTCAGTACTTC
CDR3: CSASLGKTVGKNIQYF

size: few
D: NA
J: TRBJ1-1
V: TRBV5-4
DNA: TGTGCCAGCAGCTCGCAGGGTGGGGGGACGAACACTGAAGCTTTCTTT
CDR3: CASSSQGGGTNTEAFF

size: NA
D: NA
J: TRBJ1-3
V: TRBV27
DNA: TGTGCCAGCAGTTTCCTACCCTTTGCCAACTCTGGAAACACCATATATTTT
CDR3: CASSFLPFANSGNTIYF

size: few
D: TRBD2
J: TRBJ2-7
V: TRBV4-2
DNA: TGTGCCAGCAGCCAACAGACTAGCGGGGCTTACGAGCAGTACTTC
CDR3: CASSQQTSGAYEQYF

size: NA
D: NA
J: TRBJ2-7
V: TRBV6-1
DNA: TGTGCCAGCAGTGAATGGGGTGGGATCTCCTACGAGCAGTACTTC
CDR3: CASSEWGGISYEQYF

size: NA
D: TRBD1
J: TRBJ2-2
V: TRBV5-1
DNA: TGCGCCAGCAGCGGAAGGACAGGCGCCGGGGAGCTGTTTTTT
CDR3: CASSGRTGAGELFF

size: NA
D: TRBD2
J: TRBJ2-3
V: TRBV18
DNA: TGTGCCAGCTCACCCGACCTAGCGGGGTCAGATACGCAGTATTTT
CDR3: CASSPDLAGSDTQYF

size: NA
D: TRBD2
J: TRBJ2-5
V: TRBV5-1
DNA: TGCGCCAGCAGCACCTATCCCGGGACTAGCGGGCAAGAGACCCAGTACTTC
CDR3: CASSTYPGTSGQETQYF

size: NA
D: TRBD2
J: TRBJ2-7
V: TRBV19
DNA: TGTGCCAGTAGTATTTCGACTAGCGGAAACACCTACGAGCAGTACTTC
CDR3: CASSISTSGNTYEQYF

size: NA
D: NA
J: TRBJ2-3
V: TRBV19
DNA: TGTGCCAGTAGACGGGAGTTCGAAGATACGCAGTATTTT
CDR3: CASRREFEDTQYF

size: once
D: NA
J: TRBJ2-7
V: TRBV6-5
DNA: TGTGCCAGCAGTTACCTATACACAGGGTCCTACGAGCAGTACTTC
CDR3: CASSYLYTGSYEQYF

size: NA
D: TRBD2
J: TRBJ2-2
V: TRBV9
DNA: TGTGCCAGCAGCGTAGTGGGTCTAGCGGGAAACACCGGGGAGCTGTTTTTT
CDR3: CASSVVGLAGNTGELFF

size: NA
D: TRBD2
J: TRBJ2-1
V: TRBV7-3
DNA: TGTGCCAGCAGTCGGGACTACTCCTACAATGAGCAGTTCTTC
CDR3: CASSRDYSYNEQFF

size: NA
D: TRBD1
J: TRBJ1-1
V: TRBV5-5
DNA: TGTGCCAGCAGCCTGACAGGGGGCTATACTGAAGCTTTCTTT
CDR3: CASSLTGGYTEAFF

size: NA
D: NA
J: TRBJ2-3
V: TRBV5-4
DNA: TGTGCCAGCAGCTTGGGAGATACGCAGTATTTT
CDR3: CASSLGDTQYF

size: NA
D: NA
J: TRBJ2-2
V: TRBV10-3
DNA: TGTGCCACCCTAGGGCACGGCACCGGGGAGCTGTTTTTT
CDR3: CATLGHGTGELFF

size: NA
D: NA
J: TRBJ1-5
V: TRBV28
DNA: TGTGCCAGCAGTTTGCCCCTCTGGCCCCAGCATTTT
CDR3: CASSLPLWPQHF